The source of this TCR beta chain is a study of T-cell memory formation after mild COVID-19. Study results and limitations: Among CD4+ contracting clones, most were CM and EM, and CD8+ ones EMRA.

This clonotype was seen a few times. The antigen remains undetermined. Researchers used 5'RACE with constant-segment primers to make TCR alpha and TCR beta cDNA libraries that carry sample barcodes and UMIs. A single record per CDR3 protein comes from TCRdb applying MiXCR to the 5' RACE reads. The table shows over 500,000 distinct CDR3 sequences, with about 18% occurring only once. The sequenced material came from PBMCs or a T cell subset sorted from them (not recorded which). The receptor's source is an adult woman who had mild COVID-19 (a few samples of this study predate the infection). Cell type and time point are not known.

CDR3 region: CSAGLAASTDTQYF. The CDR3, as DNA: TGCAGTGCTGGACTAGCGGCTAGCACAGATACGCAGTATTTT. This sequence joins TRBV20-1 and TRBJ2-3, with 10 bases identical to TRBD2. In germline, CDR1 is DFQATT, CDR2 SNEGSKA (reference sequence). The CDR3 totals 14 residues. Trimming took 5 bases from V and 0 from J; bases not matched to a gene: 2.